The next 11 T cell receptor beta chains were all read from a single sample in a study of blood T cell repertoires in COVID-19. The repertoire was sequenced with immunoSEQ multiplex PCR; TCRdb's copy has only in-frame clones and lacks some. The sample has roughly 130,000 clones, approximately 84% seen once; the top ten hold approximately 5%. The sample consisted of PBMCs or T cells enriched from blood (not recorded which). All receptors come from a middle-aged man with acute COVID-19.

The chain employs TRBV5-6 and TRBJ1-2; D not certain. Germline CDR1 SGHDT, CDR2 YYEEEE. V lost 4 bases and J 0 bases, leaving 13 bases between the germline ends. CDR3 length: 15 amino acids. CDR3 bases: TGTGCCAGCAGCCCTGGAGCCTACGCTAACTATGGCTACACCTTC. Its translation is CASSPGAYANYGYTF.

The chain has TRBV2 and TRBJ2-3, with D unclear. V was trimmed by 2 bases and J by 2 bases, leaving 5 bases between them. Germline V lookup: CDR1 SNHLY, CDR2 FYNNEI. The CDR3 length is 13 residues. In nucleotides, the CDR3 is TGTGCCAGCAGTGAACCTACCACAGATACGCAGTATTTT. It is translated as CASSEPTTDTQYF.

CDR3 sequence reads: CATSRLRGQGPYEQYF. The CDR3 DNA is TGTGCCACCAGCAGACTAAGGGGGCAGGGACCCTACGAGCAGTACTTC. The chain employs TRBV15 and TRBJ2-7; 7 bases map to TRBD1. The V gene's germline CDR1 is LNHNV and CDR2 YYDKDF (reference sequence). V gave up 2 bases and J gave up 2 bases; unmatched junction bases: 9. The CDR3 has 16 amino acids. Supplemented by reference TRBV15 and TRBJ2-7, the full variable domain reads DAMVIQNPRYQVTQFGKPVTLSCSQTLNHNVMYWYQQKSSQAPKLLFHYYDKDFNNEADTPDNFQSRRPNTSFCFLDIRSPGLGDTAMYLCATSRLRGQGPYEQYFGPGTRLTVT.

The chain carries TRBV10-1 and TRBJ1-1, with TRBD1 identical over 8 bases. CDR1 and CDR2 from the germline V gene are WNHNN and SYGVQD (reference sequence). CDR3 length equals 13 residues. V lost 3 bases and J lost 7; bases outside the gene matches: 4. The CDR3 bases are TGCGCCAGCAGTGATTTCGGACAGGGTGAAGCTTTCTTT. This codes for CASSDFGQGEAFF.

The rearrangement uses TRBV11-2 and TRBJ1-2; TRBD1 matches 7 bases. The CDR3 length is 15 residues. V shed 1 base and J 3 bases; nucleotides not matched to a gene: 5. The germline V gene encodes CDR1 SGHAT and CDR2 FQNNGV. As DNA, the CDR3 is TGTGCCAGCAGCTTAGCCGGACAGGTTGACTATGGCTACACCTTC. The encoded protein is CASSLAGQVDYGYTF.

The chain uses TRBV5-1 and TRBJ1-2, with a possible D match to TRBD1 (5 bases). The CDR3 covers 14 residues. V was cut by 1 base and J by 6 bases, with 13 bases left in between. Germline V gene lookup returns CDR1 SGHRS and CDR2 YFSETQ. The CDR3, as DNA: TGCGCCAGCAGCTTGATCAGGGTAGATGATGGCTACACCTTC. Translating it yields CASSLIRVDDGYTF.

The V and J genes are TRBV5-5 and TRBJ1-5; maybe TRBD1 (6 bases). This CDR3 spans 18 amino acids. The germline V gene encodes CDR1 SGHKS and CDR2 YYEKEE (reference sequence). The ends were cut back, 4 bases at V and 6 bases at J, with 26 bases in the middle. The CDR3: CASSTDYTGIGLGQPQHF. The DNA for the CDR3 is TGTGCCAGCAGCACCGACTATACAGGGATAGGACTCGGTCAGCCCCAGCATTTT.

This clone was seen more than once but under ten times. This rearrangement joins TRBV30 to TRBJ2-3; 9 bases line up with TRBD1. The CDR3 has 15 amino acids. The V gene's germline CDR1 is GTSNPN and CDR2 SVGIG (reference sequence). The junction had 6 bases not matched to a gene; V was cut back by 2 bases and J by 3 bases. CDR3 region: CAWSIGTGTTDTQYF. The CDR3 nucleotides are TGTGCCTGGAGTATCGGGACAGGGACAACAGATACGCAGTATTTT.

The genes are TRBV7-2 and TRBJ1-2; D remains unclear. Germline CDR1 SGHTA, CDR2 FQGNSA. CDR3 length equals 13 residues. V lost 5 bases and J lost 3, with 10 bases in between. The CDR3 reads CASSPDTYYGYTF. CDR3 bases: TGTGCCAGCAGCCCCGACACCTACTATGGCTACACCTTC.

The chain uses TRBV4-3 and TRBJ2-5; 10 bases align to TRBD2. CDR3 size: 20 residues. V was pared by 0 bases and J by 5 bases, with 18 bases of the junction left unmatched. Germline V gene data show CDR1 as LGHNA and CDR2 as YSLEER. The CDR3 coding sequence is TGCGCCAGCAGCCAAGAGGGACTAGCGCCCGAGGTGCGACTCGGGGAGACCCAGTACTTC. Encoded protein: CASSQEGLAPEVRLGETQYF.

The chain uses TRBV5-1 and TRBJ2-3; TRBD2 might be the D (5 bases). Germline-derived CDR1 and CDR2 are SGHRS and YFSETQ. The CDR3 extends over 14 amino acids. V was cut by 3 bases and J by 2 bases, with 10 bases left in between. The CDR3 sequence is CASSSSGLTDTQYF. As DNA, the CDR3 is TGCGCCAGCAGCTCGAGCGGACTCACAGATACGCAGTATTTT.